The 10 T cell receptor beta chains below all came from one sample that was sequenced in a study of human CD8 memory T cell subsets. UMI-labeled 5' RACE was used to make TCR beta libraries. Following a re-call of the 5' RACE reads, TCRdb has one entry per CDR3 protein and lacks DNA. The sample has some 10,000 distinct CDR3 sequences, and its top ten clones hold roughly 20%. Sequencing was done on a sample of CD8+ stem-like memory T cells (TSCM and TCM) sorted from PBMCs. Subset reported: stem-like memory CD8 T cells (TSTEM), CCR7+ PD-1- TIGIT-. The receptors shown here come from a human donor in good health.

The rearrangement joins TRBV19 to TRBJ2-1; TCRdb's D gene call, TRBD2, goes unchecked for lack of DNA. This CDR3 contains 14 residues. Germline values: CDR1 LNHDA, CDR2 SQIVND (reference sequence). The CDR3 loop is CASSPSAGFDEQFF.

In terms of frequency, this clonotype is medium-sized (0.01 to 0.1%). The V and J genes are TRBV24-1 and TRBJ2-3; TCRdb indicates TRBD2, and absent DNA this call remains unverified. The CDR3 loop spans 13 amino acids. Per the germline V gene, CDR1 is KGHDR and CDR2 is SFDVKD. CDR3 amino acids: CATSLGLADTQYF.

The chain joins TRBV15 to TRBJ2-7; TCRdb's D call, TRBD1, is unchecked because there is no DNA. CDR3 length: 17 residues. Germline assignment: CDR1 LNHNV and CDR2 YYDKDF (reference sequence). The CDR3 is CATSREGGFRSSYEQYF. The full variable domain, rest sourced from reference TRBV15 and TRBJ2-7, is DAMVIQNPRYQVTQFGKPVTLSCSQTLNHNVMYWYQQKSSQAPKLLFHYYDKDFNNEADTPDNFQSRRPNTSFCFLDIRSPGLGDTAMYLCATSREGGFRSSYEQYFGPGTRLTVT.

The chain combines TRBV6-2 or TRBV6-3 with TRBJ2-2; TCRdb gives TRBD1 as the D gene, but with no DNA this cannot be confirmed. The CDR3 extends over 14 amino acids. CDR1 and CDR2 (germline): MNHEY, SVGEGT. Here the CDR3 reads CAVRDQGITGELFF.

CDR3: CSVEEQGGNEQYF. This chain uses TRBV29-1 with TRBJ2-7; TCRdb designates TRBD1, a call that cannot be tested without DNA. Germline V gene lookup returns CDR1 SQVTM and CDR2 ANQGSEA. The CDR3 extends over 13 amino acids.

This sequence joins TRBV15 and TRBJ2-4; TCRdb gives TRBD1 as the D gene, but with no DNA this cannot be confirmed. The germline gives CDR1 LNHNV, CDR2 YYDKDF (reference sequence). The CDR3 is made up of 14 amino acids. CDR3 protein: CATSSADRRNIQYF.

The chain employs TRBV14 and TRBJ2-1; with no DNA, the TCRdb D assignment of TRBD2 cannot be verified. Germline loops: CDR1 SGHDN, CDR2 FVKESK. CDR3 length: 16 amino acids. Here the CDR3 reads CASSQILAGGPNEQFF.

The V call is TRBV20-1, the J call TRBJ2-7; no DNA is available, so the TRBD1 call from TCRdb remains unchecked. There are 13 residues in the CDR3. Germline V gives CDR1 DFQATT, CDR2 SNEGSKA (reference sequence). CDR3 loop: CSAKWDTAYEQYF.

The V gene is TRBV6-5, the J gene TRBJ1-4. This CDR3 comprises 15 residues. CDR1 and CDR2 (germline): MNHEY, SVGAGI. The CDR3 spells CASSFETATNEKLFF.

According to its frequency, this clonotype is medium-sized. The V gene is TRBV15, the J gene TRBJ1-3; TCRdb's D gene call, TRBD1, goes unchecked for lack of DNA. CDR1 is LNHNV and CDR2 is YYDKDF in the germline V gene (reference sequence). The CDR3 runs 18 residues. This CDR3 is CATSPLGQGASSGNTIYF.